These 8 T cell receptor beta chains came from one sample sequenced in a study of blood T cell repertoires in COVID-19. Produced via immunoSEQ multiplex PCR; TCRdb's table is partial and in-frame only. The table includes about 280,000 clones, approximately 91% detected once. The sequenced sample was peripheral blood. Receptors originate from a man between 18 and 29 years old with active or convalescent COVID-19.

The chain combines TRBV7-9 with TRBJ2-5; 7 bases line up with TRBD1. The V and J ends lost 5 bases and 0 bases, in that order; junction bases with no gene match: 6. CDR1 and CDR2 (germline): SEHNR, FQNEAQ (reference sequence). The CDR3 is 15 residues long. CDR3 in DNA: TGTGCCAGCAGCCCAGACAGGGAGTACCAAGAGACCCAGTACTTC. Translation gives CASSPDREYQETQYF.

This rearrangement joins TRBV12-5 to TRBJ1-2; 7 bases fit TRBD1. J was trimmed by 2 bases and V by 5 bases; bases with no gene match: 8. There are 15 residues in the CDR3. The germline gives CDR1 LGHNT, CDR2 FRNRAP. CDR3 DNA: TGTGCTAGTGGTCCGGACCCGGGACAGAACTATGGCTACACCTTC. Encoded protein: CASGPDPGQNYGYTF.

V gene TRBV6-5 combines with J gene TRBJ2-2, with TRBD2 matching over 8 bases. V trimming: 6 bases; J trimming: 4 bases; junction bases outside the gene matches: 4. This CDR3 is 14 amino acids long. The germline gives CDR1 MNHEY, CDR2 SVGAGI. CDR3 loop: CASRAGGGTGELFF. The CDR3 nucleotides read TGTGCCAGCAGGGCCGGGGGGGGCACCGGGGAGCTGTTTTTT.

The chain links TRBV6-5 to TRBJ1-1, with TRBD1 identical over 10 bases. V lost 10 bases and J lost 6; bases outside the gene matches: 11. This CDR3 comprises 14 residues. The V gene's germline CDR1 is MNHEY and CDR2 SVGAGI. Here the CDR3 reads CATITGTGDPEAFF. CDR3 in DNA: TGTGCCACCATAACCGGGACAGGGGACCCTGAAGCTTTCTTT.

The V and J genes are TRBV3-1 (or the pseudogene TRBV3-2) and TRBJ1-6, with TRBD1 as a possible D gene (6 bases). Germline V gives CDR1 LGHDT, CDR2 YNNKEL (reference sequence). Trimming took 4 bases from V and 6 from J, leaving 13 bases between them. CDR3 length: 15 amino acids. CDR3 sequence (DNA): TGTGCCAGCAGCCCCCCAACAGGGATTAATTCACCCCTCCACTTT. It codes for CASSPPTGINSPLHF.

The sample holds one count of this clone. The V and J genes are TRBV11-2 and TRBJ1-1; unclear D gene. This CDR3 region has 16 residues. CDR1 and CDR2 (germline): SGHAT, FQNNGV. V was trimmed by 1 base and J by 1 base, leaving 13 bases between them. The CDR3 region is CASSLVARSSNTEAFF. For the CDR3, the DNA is TGTGCCAGCAGCTTAGTGGCCAGGTCATCGAACACTGAAGCTTTCTTT.

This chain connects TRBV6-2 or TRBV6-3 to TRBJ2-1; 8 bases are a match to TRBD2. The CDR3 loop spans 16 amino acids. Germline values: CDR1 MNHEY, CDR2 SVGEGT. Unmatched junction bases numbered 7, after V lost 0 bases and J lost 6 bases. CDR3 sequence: CASSYSGLVKGNEQFF. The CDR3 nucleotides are TGTGCCAGCAGTTACTCGGGACTAGTTAAAGGCAATGAGCAGTTCTTC.

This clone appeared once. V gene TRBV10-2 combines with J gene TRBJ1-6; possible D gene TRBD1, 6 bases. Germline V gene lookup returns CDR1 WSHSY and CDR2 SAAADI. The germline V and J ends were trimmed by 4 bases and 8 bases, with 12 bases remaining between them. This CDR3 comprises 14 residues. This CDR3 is CASSGPGEDSPLHF. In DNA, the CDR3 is TGCGCCAGCAGTGGGCCAGGGGAAGATTCACCCCTCCACTTT.